This TCR beta chain was observed in a study of human T cells and chemical hapten exposure. Study summary: Chiefly women, the patients showed alopecia areata, totalis or universalis.

The time point: pre-sensitization, week 0. Described treatment: therapeutic diphenylcyclopropenone sensitization with weekly scalp DPC. Researchers extracted total RNA from unfractionated whole blood. TCRdb re-analysed the RACE reads in MiXCR, keeping a single row per CDR3 protein. The table has 60,000 or so distinct CDR3 sequences, approximately 9.9% seen once. From germline, CDR1 is MDHEN and CDR2 SYDVKM. CDR3 size: 12 residues. Trimming removed 2 bases from V and 2 bases from J, with 4 bases in between. Here the sequenced sample was whole blood, taken in connection with sensitization to the hapten diphenylcyclopropenone (DPC). This sequence originates from a man in his forties with alopecia areata. Some clones in this sample may be carry-over from other donors' samples. J is TRBJ2-7 and V is TRBV28; no reliable D call. CDR3 in amino acids: CASSLQPYEQYF. DNA of the CDR3: TGTGCCAGCAGTTTACAACCCTACGAGCAGTACTTC. Full variable domain (rest looked up from reference TRBV28 and TRBJ2-7): DVKVTQSSRYLVKRTGEKVFLECVQDMDHENMFWYRQDPGLGLRLIYFSYDVKMKEKGDIPEGYSVSREKKERFSLILESASTNQTSMYLCASSLQPYEQYFGPGTRLTVT.